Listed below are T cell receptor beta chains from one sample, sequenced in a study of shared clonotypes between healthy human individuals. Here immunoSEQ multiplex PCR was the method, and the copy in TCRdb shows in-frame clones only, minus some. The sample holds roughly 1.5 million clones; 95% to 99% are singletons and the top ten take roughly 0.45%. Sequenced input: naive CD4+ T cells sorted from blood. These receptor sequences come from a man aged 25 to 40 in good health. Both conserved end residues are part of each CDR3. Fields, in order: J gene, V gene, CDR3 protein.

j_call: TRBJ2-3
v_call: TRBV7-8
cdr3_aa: CASSLDRLTTDTQYF

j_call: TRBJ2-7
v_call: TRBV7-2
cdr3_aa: CASSFLGQDAYEQYF

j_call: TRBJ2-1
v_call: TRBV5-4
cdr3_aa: CASSTSLVHEQFF

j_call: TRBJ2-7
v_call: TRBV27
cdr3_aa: CASSKTLAGVEYEQYF

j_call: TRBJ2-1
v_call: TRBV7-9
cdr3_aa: CASSFTSDNEQFF

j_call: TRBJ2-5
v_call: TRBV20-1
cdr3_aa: CSLFGEETQYF

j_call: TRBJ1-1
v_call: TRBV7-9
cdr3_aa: CASSLADRGGTEAFF

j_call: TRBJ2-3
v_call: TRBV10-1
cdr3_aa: CASSESTTSGRITDTQYF

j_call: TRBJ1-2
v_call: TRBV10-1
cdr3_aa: CASSDRDYGYTF

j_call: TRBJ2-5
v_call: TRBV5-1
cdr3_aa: CASSLDLGGRFVRQETQYF

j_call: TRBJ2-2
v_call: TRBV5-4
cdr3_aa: CASSLPGQAGELFF

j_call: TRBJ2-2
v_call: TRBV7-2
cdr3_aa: CASSMRLAGGVTGELFF

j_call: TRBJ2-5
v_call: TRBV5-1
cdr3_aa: CASSLAGGGYGETQYF

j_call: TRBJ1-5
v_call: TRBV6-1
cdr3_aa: CASSEIWPRNQPQHF

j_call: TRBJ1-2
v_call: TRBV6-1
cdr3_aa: CASSEGPYGYTF

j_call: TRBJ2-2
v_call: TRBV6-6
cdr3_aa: CALGQPNTGELFF

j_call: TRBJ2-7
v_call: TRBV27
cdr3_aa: CASSRSGGSSQYF

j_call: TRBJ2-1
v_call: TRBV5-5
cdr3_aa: CASSSQQGLTQEQFF

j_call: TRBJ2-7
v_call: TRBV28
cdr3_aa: CASSFRTGGYEQYF